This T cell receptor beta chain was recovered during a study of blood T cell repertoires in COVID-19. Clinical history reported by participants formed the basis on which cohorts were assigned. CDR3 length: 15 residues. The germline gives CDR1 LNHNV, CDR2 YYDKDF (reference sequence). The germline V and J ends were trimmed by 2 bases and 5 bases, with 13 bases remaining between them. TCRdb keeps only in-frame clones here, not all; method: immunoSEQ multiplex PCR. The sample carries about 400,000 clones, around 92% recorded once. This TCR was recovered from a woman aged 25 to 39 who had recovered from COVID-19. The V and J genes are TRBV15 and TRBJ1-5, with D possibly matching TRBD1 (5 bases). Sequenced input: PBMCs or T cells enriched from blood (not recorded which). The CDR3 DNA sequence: TGTGCCACCAGCAGATTGGGTCAGGGATATCAGCCCCAGCATTTT. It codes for CATSRLGQGYQPQHF. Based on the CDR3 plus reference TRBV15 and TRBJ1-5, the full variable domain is DAMVIQNPRYQVTQFGKPVTLSCSQTLNHNVMYWYQQKSSQAPKLLFHYYDKDFNNEADTPDNFQSRRPNTSFCFLDIRSPGLGDTAMYLCATSRLGQGYQPQHFGDGTRLSIL.